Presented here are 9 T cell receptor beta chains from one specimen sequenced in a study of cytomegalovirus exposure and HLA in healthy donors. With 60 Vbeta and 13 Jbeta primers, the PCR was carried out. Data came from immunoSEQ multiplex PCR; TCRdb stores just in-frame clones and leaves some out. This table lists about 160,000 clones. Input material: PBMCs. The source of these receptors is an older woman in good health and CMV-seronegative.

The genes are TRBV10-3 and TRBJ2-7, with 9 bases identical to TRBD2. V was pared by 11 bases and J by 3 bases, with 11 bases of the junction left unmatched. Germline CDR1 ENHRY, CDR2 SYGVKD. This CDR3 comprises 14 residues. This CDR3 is CAANRREGGYEQYF. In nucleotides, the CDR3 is TGTGCCGCCAACCGGCGGGAGGGAGGCTACGAGCAGTACTTC.

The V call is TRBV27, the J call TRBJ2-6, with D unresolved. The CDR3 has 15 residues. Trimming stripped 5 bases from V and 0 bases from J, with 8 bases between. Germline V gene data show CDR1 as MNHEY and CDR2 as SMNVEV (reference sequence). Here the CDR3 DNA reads TGTGCCAGCAGTCCTCGTGTCTCTGGGGCCAACGTCCTGACTTTC. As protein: CASSPRVSGANVLTF.

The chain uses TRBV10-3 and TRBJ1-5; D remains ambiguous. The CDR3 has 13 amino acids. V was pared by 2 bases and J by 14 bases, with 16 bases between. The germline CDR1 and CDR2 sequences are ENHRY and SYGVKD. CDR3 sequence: CAISEEEDVRKHF. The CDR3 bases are TGTGCCATCAGTGAGGAGGAGGACGTACGGAAGCATTTT.

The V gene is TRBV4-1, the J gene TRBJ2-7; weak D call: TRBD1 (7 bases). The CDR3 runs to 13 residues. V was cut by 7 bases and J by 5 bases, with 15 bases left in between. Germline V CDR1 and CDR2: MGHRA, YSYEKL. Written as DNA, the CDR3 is TGCGCCAGCACCGACGGCAGGGGGGACGAGCAGTACTTC. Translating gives CASTDGRGDEQYF.

CDR3: CAISSGTPYEQYF. The CDR3 DNA reads TGTGCCATCAGCAGCGGCACTCCCTACGAGCAGTACTTC. This chain joins TRBV10-3 and TRBJ2-7; TRBD2 might be the D (5 bases). V was clipped by 6 bases and J by 2 bases, with 11 bases between them. This CDR3 region has 13 residues. CDR1 and CDR2 from the germline V gene are ENHRY and SYGVKD.

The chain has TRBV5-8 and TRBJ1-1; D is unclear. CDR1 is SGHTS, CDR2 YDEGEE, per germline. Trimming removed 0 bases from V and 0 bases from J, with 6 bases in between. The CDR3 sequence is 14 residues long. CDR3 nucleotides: TGTGCCAGCAGCTTGGCGAGGGTGAACACTGAAGCTTTCTTT. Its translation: CASSLARVNTEAFF.

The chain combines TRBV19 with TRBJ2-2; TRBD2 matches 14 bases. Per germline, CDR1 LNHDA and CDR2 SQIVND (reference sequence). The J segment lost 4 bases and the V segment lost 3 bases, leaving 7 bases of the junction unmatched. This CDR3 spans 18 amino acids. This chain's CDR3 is CASSIRLAGGSLTGELFF. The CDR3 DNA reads TGTGCCAGTAGTATCAGACTAGCGGGAGGGAGCCTCACCGGGGAGCTGTTTTTT.

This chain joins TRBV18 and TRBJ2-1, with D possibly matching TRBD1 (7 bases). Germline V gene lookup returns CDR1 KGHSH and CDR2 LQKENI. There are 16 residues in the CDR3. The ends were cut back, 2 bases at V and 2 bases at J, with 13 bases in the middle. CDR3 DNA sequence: TGTGCCAGCTCACCAGGCCAGGGGGGAACCTACAATGAGCAGTTCTTC. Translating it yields CASSPGQGGTYNEQFF.

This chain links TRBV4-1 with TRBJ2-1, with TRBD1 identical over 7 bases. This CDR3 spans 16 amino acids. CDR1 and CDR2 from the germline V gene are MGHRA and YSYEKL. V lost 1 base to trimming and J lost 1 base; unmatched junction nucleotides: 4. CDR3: CASSQGQGVSYNEQFF. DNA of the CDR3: TGCGCCAGCAGCCAAGGACAGGGAGTGTCCTACAATGAGCAGTTCTTC.